The rows below give T cell receptor beta chains drawn from one sample of a study of OX40 agonist ivuxolimab in advanced cancers. Produced via immunoSEQ multiplex PCR; TCRdb's table is partial and in-frame only. This table has approximately 60,000 clones, 84% appearing once. Material: CD4+ or CD8+ T cells sorted from blood, obtained in a trial of the OX40 agonist ivuxolimab. These receptors all come from an adult with an advanced solid tumor such as melanoma, head and neck, liver or kidney cancer. CDR3s include the opening cysteine and the closing phenylalanine or tryptophan. A D gene is named only where the DNA matches it firmly. Clone size is shown for a subset of rows, as once, few, many or a class of expanded clone.

TRBJ1-5	TRBV19	.	.	CASSMAGLGGNQPQHF	TGTGCCAGTAGTATGGCAGGGCTTGGGGGCAATCAGCCCCAGCATTTT
TRBJ1-2	TRBV5-5	TRBD1	.	CASSQMDRRGANYGYTF	TGTGCCAGCAGCCAAATGGACAGGAGGGGAGCCAACTATGGCTACACCTTC
TRBJ1-4	TRBV4-3	.	.	CASSQAGEIGNEKLFF	TGCGCCAGCAGCCAAGCAGGGGAAATAGGTAATGAAAAACTGTTTTTT
TRBJ1-3	TRBV6-5	TRBD1	medium-sized	CASTPTGRNTIYF	TGTGCCAGCACCCCGACAGGGAGAAACACCATATATTTT
TRBJ2-3	TRBV4-1	TRBD2	.	CASSQGWASGGITDTQYF	TGCGCCAGCAGCCAAGGGTGGGCTAGCGGGGGGATCACAGATACGCAGTATTTT
TRBJ2-3	TRBV9	TRBD2	once	CASSARGGDGTDTQYF	TGTGCCAGCAGCGCCCGGGGAGGGGACGGGACAGATACGCAGTATTTT
TRBJ2-7	TRBV6-6	.	.	CASSYSIYEQYF	TGTGCCAGCAGTTACTCGATCTACGAGCAGTACTTC
TRBJ1-5	TRBV19	TRBD1	once	CASRPRGSSNQPQHF	TGTGCCAGTAGACCCAGGGGGTCGAGCAATCAGCCCCAGCATTTT
TRBJ1-1	TRBV19	.	.	CASSLQGTNTEAFF	TGTGCCAGTAGTCTCCAGGGAACGAACACTGAAGCTTTCTTT
TRBJ1-4	TRBV19	TRBD1	.	CASSSSSGGNEKLFF	TGTGCCAGTAGTTCCTCTTCAGGGGGAAATGAAAAACTGTTTTTT
TRBJ2-7	TRBV10-3	.	.	CAISRDSNSYEQYF	TGTGCCATCAGCAGGGACTCGAACTCCTACGAGCAGTACTTC
TRBJ2-1	TRBV14	TRBD2	.	CASSRLAESSYNEQFF	TGTGCCAGCAGCCGACTAGCGGAGAGCTCCTACAATGAGCAGTTCTTC
TRBJ2-7	TRBV6-5	.	.	CASSPRSGSSYEQYF	TGTGCCAGCAGTCCCCGGTCGGGTAGCTCCTACGAGCAGTACTTC
TRBJ1-6	TRBV5-6	.	.	CASSPGQTHNSPLHF	TGTGCCAGCAGCCCTGGACAGACCCATAATTCACCCCTCCACTTT
TRBJ2-7	TRBV18	TRBD2	.	CASSPSGEGNEQYF	TGTGCCAGCTCACCTTCCGGGGAGGGTAACGAGCAGTACTTC
TRBJ1-5	TRBV7-8	.	.	CASSLDISNQPQHF	TGTGCCAGCAGCTTAGACATTAGCAATCAGCCCCAGCATTTT
TRBJ1-2	TRBV7-8	.	.	CASSTHRQIRYGYTF	TGTGCCAGCAGCACCCACCGACAGATCCGATATGGCTACACCTTC
TRBJ2-2	TRBV11-2	.	.	CASSGVTNTGELFF	TGTGCCAGCAGTGGGGTTACGAACACCGGGGAGCTGTTTTTT
TRBJ2-6	TRBV28	.	.	CASSLNGANVLTF	TGTGCCAGCAGTTTAAACGGGGCCAACGTCCTGACTTTC
TRBJ2-7	TRBV4-2	.	.	CASSRVQDGTYEQYF	TGTGCCAGCAGCCGTGTACAGGACGGCACCTACGAGCAGTACTTC
TRBJ2-1	TRBV5-4	TRBD1	.	CASSLMGQGANEQFF	TGTGCCAGCAGCTTAATGGGGCAGGGGGCGAATGAGCAGTTCTTC
TRBJ2-2	TRBV19	TRBD2	.	CASSIAGLAGRELFF	TGTGCCAGTAGTATAGCGGGACTAGCGGGGCGGGAGCTGTTTTTT
TRBJ2-3	TRBV5-1	.	once	CASSLFSGTDTQYF	TGCGCCAGCAGCTTGTTCAGTGGCACAGATACGCAGTATTTT